The 2 T cell receptor beta chains below were found in one sample sequenced in a study of blood T cells in healthy people across ages (dated by TCRdb to the mid-2010s). Library generation was performed with 5' RACE. Reads for this sample came from an Illumina HiSeq 2500. The second PCR ran for about 7 to 11 cycles and used a J-beta primer mix along with a sample-barcoded 5' primer. The public reads were reanalyzed by TCRdb: fastp trimming at Q25, MiXCR alignment, in-frame beta chains only. Rows are unified per CDR3 protein, each entry keeping the most common DNA and genes. The sample table holds about 580,000 distinct CDR3 sequences, of which around half were seen once. The ten top clones hold around 23% of the sample. The sequenced sample consisted of blood. The source of these receptors is an elderly man in good health.

This chain joins TRBV7-9 and TRBJ1-2; 8 nucleotides line up with TRBD1. The V gene's germline CDR1 is SEHNR and CDR2 FQNEAQ (reference sequence). V shed 5 bases and J 8 bases; nucleotides not matched to a gene: 10. CDR3 length: 14 residues. The CDR3: CASSLGQGLSGYTF. CDR3 bases: TGTGCCAGCAGCCTCGGACAGGGCCTCTCGGGCTACACCTTC.

This chain uses TRBV6-2 or TRBV6-3 with TRBJ1-1; 9 nucleotides align to TRBD1. This CDR3 has 16 amino acids. V lost 7 bases to trimming and J lost 7 bases; unmatched junction nucleotides: 16. Germline assignment: CDR1 MNHEY and CDR2 SVGEGT. The DNA for the CDR3 is TGTGCCAGCACCCGATCGGGACAGGGCCCGGAGGATGAAGCTTTCTTT. This encodes CASTRSGQGPEDEAFF.